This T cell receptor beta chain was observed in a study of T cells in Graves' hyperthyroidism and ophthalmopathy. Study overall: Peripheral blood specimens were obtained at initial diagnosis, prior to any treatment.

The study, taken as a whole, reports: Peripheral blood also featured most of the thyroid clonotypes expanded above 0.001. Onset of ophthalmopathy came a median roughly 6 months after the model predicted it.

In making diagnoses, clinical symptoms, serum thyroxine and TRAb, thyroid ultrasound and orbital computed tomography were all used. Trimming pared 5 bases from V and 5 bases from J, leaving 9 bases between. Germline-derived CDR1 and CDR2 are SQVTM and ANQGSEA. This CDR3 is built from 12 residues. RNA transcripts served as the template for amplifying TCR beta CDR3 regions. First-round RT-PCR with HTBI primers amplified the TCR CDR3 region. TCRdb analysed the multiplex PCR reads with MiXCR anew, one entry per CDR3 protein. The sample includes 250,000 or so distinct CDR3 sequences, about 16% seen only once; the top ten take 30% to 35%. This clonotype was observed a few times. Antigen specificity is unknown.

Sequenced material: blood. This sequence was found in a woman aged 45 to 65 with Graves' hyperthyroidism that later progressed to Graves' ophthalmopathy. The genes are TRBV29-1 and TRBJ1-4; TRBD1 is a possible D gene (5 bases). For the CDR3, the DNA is TGCAGCGTTCGACAGCTAAATGAAAAACTGTTTTTT. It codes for CSVRQLNEKLFF. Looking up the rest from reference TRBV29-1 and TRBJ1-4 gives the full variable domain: SAVISQKPSRDICQRGTSLTIQCQVDSQVTMMFWYRQQPGQSLTLIATANQGSEATYESGFVIDKFPISRPNLTFSTLTVSNMSPEDSSIYLCSVRQLNEKLFFGSGTQLSVL.